This T cell receptor (beta chain) was found in a study of blood T cell repertoires in COVID-19. As for the study in general: Nucleic acid was either cDNA or gDNA, and it came from T cells, B-cell-depleted T cells, or PBMCs.

V was pared by 2 bases and J by 5 bases, with 1 base of the junction left unmatched. The CDR3 loop spans 14 amino acids. The germline gives CDR1 ENHRY, CDR2 SYGVKD. The method was immunoSEQ multiplex PCR; TCRdb's version includes in-frame clones alone and lacks a portion of them. The sample has about 110,000 clones; 86% are singletons. The chain is built from TRBV10-3 and TRBJ1-2; 11 nucleotides agree with TRBD1. Sequenced material: peripheral blood. The TCR was taken from a man aged 40-50 years with acute or convalescent COVID-19. The CDR3 loop is CAISEGTGGYGYTF. The CDR3 DNA sequence: TGTGCCATCAGTGAGGGGACAGGGGGGTATGGCTACACCTTC.